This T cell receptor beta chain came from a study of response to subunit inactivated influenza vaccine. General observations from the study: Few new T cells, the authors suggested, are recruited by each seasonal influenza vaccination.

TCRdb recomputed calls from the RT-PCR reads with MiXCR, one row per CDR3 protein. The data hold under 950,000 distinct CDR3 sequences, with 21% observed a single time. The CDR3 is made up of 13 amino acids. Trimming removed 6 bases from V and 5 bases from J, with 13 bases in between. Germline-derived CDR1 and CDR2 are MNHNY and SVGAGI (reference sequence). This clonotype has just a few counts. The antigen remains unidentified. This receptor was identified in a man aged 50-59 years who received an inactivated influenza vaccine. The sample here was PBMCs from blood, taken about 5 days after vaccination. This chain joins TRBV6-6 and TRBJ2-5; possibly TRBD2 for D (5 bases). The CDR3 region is CASSYTSTETQYF. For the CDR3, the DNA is TGTGCCAGCAGCTATACTAGTACGGAGACCCAGTACTTC.